This is a list of T cell receptor beta chains from one sample in a study of CD8+ T cells in alopecia areata. Sequencing used immunoSEQ multiplex PCR; TCRdb keeps in-frame clones, though not all of them. This table holds roughly 250,000 clones, around 67% found once. The specimen comprised CD4+ T cells sorted from blood, sampled at week 0. These TCRs come from a human donor with alopecia areata. CDR3s include the opening cysteine and the closing phenylalanine or tryptophan. Fields, in order: D gene, clone size, J gene, V gene, CDR3 DNA, CDR3 protein. D genes are given only for firm matches. Only part of the rows carry a size: once, few, many, or a class if the clone is expanded.

d_call: TRBD2
clone_size: NA
j_call: TRBJ2-1
v_call: TRBV29-1
cdr3_nt: TGCAGCAAACTCGGGACTAGCGGGGGCCCAGGGAATGAGCAGTTCTTC
cdr3_aa: CSKLGTSGGPGNEQFF

d_call: NA
clone_size: NA
j_call: TRBJ1-5
v_call: TRBV5-6
cdr3_nt: TGTGCCAGCAGCCCCTCTCGGTCCAATCAGCCCCAGCATTTT
cdr3_aa: CASSPSRSNQPQHF

d_call: NA
clone_size: NA
j_call: TRBJ2-5
v_call: TRBV5-1
cdr3_nt: TGCGCCAGCAGCCTACTGGGGACGGACCAAGAGACCCAGTACTTC
cdr3_aa: CASSLLGTDQETQYF

d_call: NA
clone_size: few
j_call: TRBJ1-1
v_call: TRBV30
cdr3_nt: TGTGCCTGGAGTGTACGGGCTGCGAACACTGAAGCTTTCTTT
cdr3_aa: CAWSVRAANTEAFF

d_call: NA
clone_size: few
j_call: TRBJ2-2
v_call: TRBV9
cdr3_nt: TGTGCCAGCAGCGTAAACACCGGGGAGCTGTTTTTT
cdr3_aa: CASSVNTGELFF

d_call: NA
clone_size: few
j_call: TRBJ2-5
v_call: TRBV30
cdr3_nt: TGTGCCTGGAGTGACCTGTCGGGGCCCCAAGAGACCCAGTACTTC
cdr3_aa: CAWSDLSGPQETQYF

d_call: NA
clone_size: once
j_call: TRBJ2-3
v_call: TRBV10-3
cdr3_nt: TGTGCCATCAGTGAGTTAGGGCAGCATAGCACAGATACGCAGTATTTT
cdr3_aa: CAISELGQHSTDTQYF

d_call: NA
clone_size: once
j_call: TRBJ2-7
v_call: TRBV29-1
cdr3_nt: TGCAGCGTTGAAGACACGAACCTATCCTACGAGCAGTACTTC
cdr3_aa: CSVEDTNLSYEQYF

d_call: NA
clone_size: few
j_call: TRBJ2-6
v_call: TRBV11-2
cdr3_nt: TGTGCCAGCAGCTTACGGGTTGGGGCCAACGTCCTGACTTTC
cdr3_aa: CASSLRVGANVLTF

d_call: NA
clone_size: NA
j_call: TRBJ2-5
v_call: TRBV4-2
cdr3_nt: TGTGCCAGCAGCATGCCCGGGACGGAAGAGACCCAGTACTTC
cdr3_aa: CASSMPGTEETQYF

d_call: NA
clone_size: NA
j_call: TRBJ2-1
v_call: TRBV19
cdr3_nt: TGTGCCAGTAGTATTGAACAGAGCCCATACAATGAGCAGTTCTTC
cdr3_aa: CASSIEQSPYNEQFF

d_call: NA
clone_size: NA
j_call: TRBJ2-3
v_call: TRBV9
cdr3_nt: TGTGCCAGCAGCGTAAGGCACTCCACAGATACGCAGTATTTT
cdr3_aa: CASSVRHSTDTQYF

d_call: NA
clone_size: NA
j_call: TRBJ2-7
v_call: TRBV27
cdr3_nt: TGTGCCAGCTCGGAGGGTCACGAGCAGTACTTC
cdr3_aa: CASSEGHEQYF

d_call: TRBD1
clone_size: NA
j_call: TRBJ2-7
v_call: TRBV9
cdr3_nt: TGTGCCAGCAGCCCCGGACAGGGTGCCTACGAGCAGTACTTC
cdr3_aa: CASSPGQGAYEQYF

d_call: NA
clone_size: once
j_call: TRBJ2-1
v_call: TRBV5-1
cdr3_nt: TGCGCCAGCAGCCTCGGCGGGGCCACCTACAATGAGCAGTTCTTC
cdr3_aa: CASSLGGATYNEQFF

d_call: NA
clone_size: few
j_call: TRBJ2-5
v_call: TRBV27
cdr3_nt: TGTGCCAGCAGCAGAAGTTGGTTGCGGGCGGCTGGAGAGACCCAGTACTTC
cdr3_aa: CASSRSWLRAAGETQYF

d_call: NA
clone_size: NA
j_call: TRBJ1-5
v_call: TRBV19
cdr3_nt: TGTGCCAGTAGGACCAAAGCCGGGACGAGATATAGCAATCAGCCCCAGCATTTT
cdr3_aa: CASRTKAGTRYSNQPQHF

d_call: NA
clone_size: few
j_call: TRBJ1-2
v_call: TRBV30
cdr3_nt: TGTGCCTGCCACCAACCGGGGAGCTATGGCTACACCTTC
cdr3_aa: CACHQPGSYGYTF

d_call: NA
clone_size: NA
j_call: TRBJ1-3
v_call: TRBV6-5
cdr3_nt: TGTGCCAGCAGTTACAGCAGGGACACTGGAAACACCATATATTTT
cdr3_aa: CASSYSRDTGNTIYF

d_call: NA
clone_size: NA
j_call: TRBJ1-5
v_call: TRBV2
cdr3_nt: TGTGCCAGCAGTGACGGGACTAGCAATCAGCCCCAGCATTTT
cdr3_aa: CASSDGTSNQPQHF

d_call: NA
clone_size: NA
j_call: TRBJ1-3
v_call: TRBV15
cdr3_nt: TGTGCCACCAGCAGCCCTGGGAAAGGAAACACCATATATTTT
cdr3_aa: CATSSPGKGNTIYF

d_call: NA
clone_size: NA
j_call: TRBJ1-6
v_call: TRBV5-6
cdr3_nt: TGTGCCAGCAGCTCCCCCCTGAGTGGGGGAAGTTTCCGCCTCCACTTT
cdr3_aa: CASSSPLSGGSFRLHF

d_call: NA
clone_size: NA
j_call: TRBJ1-2
v_call: TRBV7-2
cdr3_nt: TGTGCCAGCAGCTTAATACAAGGGGCAAGCTATGGCTACACCTTC
cdr3_aa: CASSLIQGASYGYTF

d_call: TRBD1
clone_size: NA
j_call: TRBJ1-2
v_call: TRBV29-1
cdr3_nt: TGCAGCGTTCGGGACAGGTCCTTCTATGGCTACACCTTC
cdr3_aa: CSVRDRSFYGYTF

d_call: NA
clone_size: NA
j_call: TRBJ2-1
v_call: TRBV30
cdr3_nt: TGTGCCTGGAGTTCCAGGGGAGGCGATGAGCAGTTCTTC
cdr3_aa: CAWSSRGGDEQFF

d_call: NA
clone_size: NA
j_call: TRBJ1-4
v_call: TRBV25-1
cdr3_nt: TGTGCCAGCAGTGAATTACAGGGACGAGGGGAAAAACTGTTTTTT
cdr3_aa: CASSELQGRGEKLFF

d_call: TRBD1
clone_size: NA
j_call: TRBJ1-2
v_call: TRBV5-1
cdr3_nt: TGCGCCAGCAGCTTGGCAGTACAGGGGGAAGGCTACACCTTC
cdr3_aa: CASSLAVQGEGYTF

d_call: TRBD2
clone_size: NA
j_call: TRBJ2-3
v_call: TRBV4-2
cdr3_nt: TGTGCCAGCAGCCCCCCGGGACTAGCGGGGGATTTGGGCACAGATACGCAGTATTTT
cdr3_aa: CASSPPGLAGDLGTDTQYF

d_call: NA
clone_size: NA
j_call: TRBJ1-1
v_call: TRBV18
cdr3_nt: TGTGCCAGCTCACAGGACAGCGGTAACATAAACACTGAAGCTTTCTTT
cdr3_aa: CASSQDSGNINTEAFF

d_call: TRBD2
clone_size: NA
j_call: TRBJ2-2
v_call: TRBV13
cdr3_nt: TGTGCCAGCAGCTCCTCCCTAGCGGGGGGGTACACCGGGGAGCTGTTTTTT
cdr3_aa: CASSSSLAGGYTGELFF

d_call: NA
clone_size: NA
j_call: TRBJ1-1
v_call: TRBV6-4
cdr3_nt: TGTGCCAGCAGTGTCTTTGGGGGAGCCACTGAAGCTTTCTTT
cdr3_aa: CASSVFGGATEAFF

d_call: TRBD1
clone_size: NA
j_call: TRBJ1-3
v_call: TRBV6-6
cdr3_nt: TGTGCCAGCATCGACAGGGGGCTGGCAAACACCATATATTTT
cdr3_aa: CASIDRGLANTIYF

d_call: NA
clone_size: NA
j_call: TRBJ2-6
v_call: TRBV30
cdr3_nt: TGTGCCTGGTGCAGGGTTTCAGGGGCCAACGTCCTGACTTTC
cdr3_aa: CAWCRVSGANVLTF

d_call: NA
clone_size: once
j_call: TRBJ2-1
v_call: TRBV6-5
cdr3_nt: TGTGCCAGCAGTCCCAGGGATGAGCAGTTCTTC
cdr3_aa: CASSPRDEQFF

d_call: TRBD1
clone_size: NA
j_call: TRBJ2-5
v_call: TRBV2
cdr3_nt: TGTGCCAGCGCCCGGGACAGGCAAGAGACCCAGTACTTC
cdr3_aa: CASARDRQETQYF

d_call: NA
clone_size: NA
j_call: TRBJ1-5
v_call: TRBV4-3
cdr3_nt: TGCGCCAGCAGCCAGCAGTATAGCAATCAGCCCCAGCATTTT
cdr3_aa: CASSQQYSNQPQHF

d_call: NA
clone_size: NA
j_call: TRBJ2-7
v_call: TRBV5-4
cdr3_nt: TGTGCCAGCAGCTTCGGACAGCCCATGAGGGAGCAGTACTTC
cdr3_aa: CASSFGQPMREQYF

d_call: NA
clone_size: NA
j_call: TRBJ1-4
v_call: TRBV30
cdr3_nt: TGTGCCTGGAGTGAGGGAACTAATGAAAAACTGTTTTTT
cdr3_aa: CAWSEGTNEKLFF

d_call: NA
clone_size: NA
j_call: TRBJ2-4
v_call: TRBV30
cdr3_nt: TGTGCCTGGAGTGTAGGCCAGAAAAACATTCAGTACTTC
cdr3_aa: CAWSVGQKNIQYF

d_call: NA
clone_size: NA
j_call: TRBJ2-2
v_call: TRBV29-1
cdr3_nt: TGCAGCGTCGGGACATTTACGAACACCGGGGAGCTGTTTTTT
cdr3_aa: CSVGTFTNTGELFF

d_call: NA
clone_size: NA
j_call: TRBJ2-1
v_call: TRBV18
cdr3_nt: TGTGCCAGCTCACCATTAGAGAGCTCCTACAATGAGCAGTTCTTC
cdr3_aa: CASSPLESSYNEQFF

d_call: NA
clone_size: NA
j_call: TRBJ1-6
v_call: TRBV30
cdr3_nt: TGTGCCTGGAGTCCAGGGGTGGGGGGTAATTCACCCCTCCACTTT
cdr3_aa: CAWSPGVGGNSPLHF

d_call: TRBD2
clone_size: NA
j_call: TRBJ2-1
v_call: TRBV6-5
cdr3_nt: TGTGCCAGCAGTCTGACTAGCGGGGGAAACAATGAGCAGTTCTTC
cdr3_aa: CASSLTSGGNNEQFF

d_call: TRBD2
clone_size: NA
j_call: TRBJ2-5
v_call: TRBV6-1
cdr3_nt: TGTGCCAGCAGCCCCGGGACTCGGGGGGGAGAGACCCAGTACTTC
cdr3_aa: CASSPGTRGGETQYF

d_call: NA
clone_size: once
j_call: TRBJ2-4
v_call: TRBV7-9
cdr3_nt: TGTGCCAGCAGCTACGGGACCGCCAAAAACATTCAGTACTTC
cdr3_aa: CASSYGTAKNIQYF

d_call: NA
clone_size: NA
j_call: TRBJ2-1
v_call: TRBV6-5
cdr3_nt: TGTGCCAGCAGTTGGCAGTCTGAGCAGTTCTTC
cdr3_aa: CASSWQSEQFF

d_call: TRBD1
clone_size: few
j_call: TRBJ1-2
v_call: TRBV27
cdr3_nt: TGTGCCAGCTCGACAGGGAACTATGGCTACACCTTC
cdr3_aa: CASSTGNYGYTF

d_call: TRBD1
clone_size: NA
j_call: TRBJ1-1
v_call: TRBV5-5
cdr3_nt: TGTGCCAGCAGCCCCCGGGACAGTAACACTGAAGCTTTCTTT
cdr3_aa: CASSPRDSNTEAFF

d_call: TRBD1
clone_size: once
j_call: TRBJ1-6
v_call: TRBV5-4
cdr3_nt: TGTGCCAGCAGCTCCTTACAGGGGGCTAACAATTCACCCCTCCACTTT
cdr3_aa: CASSSLQGANNSPLHF

d_call: NA
clone_size: few
j_call: TRBJ1-1
v_call: TRBV29-1
cdr3_nt: TGCAGCTCAGATCAGGGTCTTAACACTGAAGCTTTCTTT
cdr3_aa: CSSDQGLNTEAFF

d_call: NA
clone_size: few
j_call: TRBJ2-7
v_call: TRBV15
cdr3_nt: TGTGCCACCAGCAGAGATCAGAGCTACGAGCAGTACTTC
cdr3_aa: CATSRDQSYEQYF

d_call: NA
clone_size: few
j_call: TRBJ1-1
v_call: TRBV29-1
cdr3_nt: TGCAGCGTTGAACCCCAAGGAGAACTTAAAGCTTTCTTT
cdr3_aa: CSVEPQGELKAFF

d_call: NA
clone_size: NA
j_call: TRBJ2-2
v_call: TRBV7-9
cdr3_nt: TGTGCCAGCAGCTCTGGGGAACCCGGGGAGCTGTTTTTT
cdr3_aa: CASSSGEPGELFF

d_call: NA
clone_size: NA
j_call: TRBJ2-4
v_call: TRBV5-6
cdr3_nt: TGTGCCAGCAGCTTAACACAGGCTAACGCCATTCAGTACTTC
cdr3_aa: CASSLTQANAIQYF

d_call: TRBD2
clone_size: once
j_call: TRBJ2-1
v_call: TRBV5-1
cdr3_nt: TGCGCCAGCAGCTTGTTAAGCGGGGGGTTGTCCTCTGCCTACAATGAGCAGTTCTTC
cdr3_aa: CASSLLSGGLSSAYNEQFF

d_call: TRBD1
clone_size: NA
j_call: TRBJ2-1
v_call: TRBV6-5
cdr3_nt: TGTGCCAGCAGTTACTCCGGGACAGGGTTTGTCAATGAGCAGTTCTTC
cdr3_aa: CASSYSGTGFVNEQFF

d_call: TRBD1
clone_size: NA
j_call: TRBJ1-6
v_call: TRBV27
cdr3_nt: TGTGCCAGCACCCGATGGGACAGGAGCTCACCCCTCCACTTT
cdr3_aa: CASTRWDRSSPLHF

d_call: NA
clone_size: few
j_call: TRBJ1-3
v_call: TRBV30
cdr3_nt: TGTGCCTGGATCAGGGGAAGTGGAAACACCATATATTTT
cdr3_aa: CAWIRGSGNTIYF

d_call: TRBD2
clone_size: NA
j_call: TRBJ2-5
v_call: TRBV7-7
cdr3_nt: TGTGCTAGCAGCCCGGGACTAGCGGCCGGGGAGACCCAGTACTTC
cdr3_aa: CASSPGLAAGETQYF

d_call: NA
clone_size: NA
j_call: TRBJ1-2
v_call: TRBV30
cdr3_nt: TGTGCCTGGAGTGTACTGGGCCACTATGGCTACACCTTC
cdr3_aa: CAWSVLGHYGYTF